This TCR beta chain was obtained from a study of T cell repertoires in cytomegalovirus infection. Study-wide background: Indicated by public TCR beta signatures were CMV infection and matching HLA type. Whole-study findings and limits: Carriers of CMV and the relevant HLA type were discriminated by public TCR beta frequency. The ex vivo response was dominated by HLA-C-restricted CMV-specific TCR beta clonotypes.

Each CDR3 protein is one row after TCRdb ran MiXCR on the reads. The table has around 320,000 distinct CDR3 sequences, 8% to 10% seen once. This clonotype was found many times. The target antigen is unknown. The CDR3 sequence is 15 residues long. From germline, CDR1 is SGHTA and CDR2 FQGNSA. Trimming removed 1 base at V and 4 bases at J, with 13 bases between. The chain has TRBV7-2 and TRBJ1-1; D is perhaps TRBD1 (6 bases). The sequence came from a human donor in good health (CMV status not recorded). Some clones in this sample may be carry-over from other donors' samples. The sample comprised PBMCs. This chain's CDR3 is CASSLDGGGVTEAFF. DNA for the CDR3: TGTGCCAGCAGCTTAGATGGTGGGGGCGTCACTGAAGCTTTCTTT.